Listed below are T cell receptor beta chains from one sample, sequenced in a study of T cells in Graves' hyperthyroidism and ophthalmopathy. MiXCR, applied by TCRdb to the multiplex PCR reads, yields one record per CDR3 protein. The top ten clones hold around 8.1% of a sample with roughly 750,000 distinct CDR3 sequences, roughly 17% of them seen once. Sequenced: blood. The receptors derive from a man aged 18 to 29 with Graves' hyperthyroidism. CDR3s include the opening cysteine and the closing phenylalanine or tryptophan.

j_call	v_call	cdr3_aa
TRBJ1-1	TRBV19	CASSIGGGADTEAFF
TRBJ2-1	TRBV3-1	CASSQGRLPYNEQFF
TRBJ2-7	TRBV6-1	CASSGGDRGSYEQYF
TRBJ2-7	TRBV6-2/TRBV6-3	CASSYSRASGIEQYF
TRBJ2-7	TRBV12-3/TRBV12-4	CASSLWDRYEQYF
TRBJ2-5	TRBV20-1	CSASNRVVSETQYF
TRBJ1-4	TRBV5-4	CASSVGQPNEKLFF
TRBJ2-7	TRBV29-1	CSVTSRDRVREQYF
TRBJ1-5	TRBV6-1	CASSLQGPNQPQHF
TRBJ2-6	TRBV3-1	CASSQGLAGVRAGANVLTF
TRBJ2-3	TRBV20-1	CSANLLAGPTDTQYF
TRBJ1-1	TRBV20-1	CSARDPQRITEAFF
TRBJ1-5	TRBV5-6	CASSGPGKQPQHF
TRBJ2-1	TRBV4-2	CASSPVFAGGLHPDNEQFF
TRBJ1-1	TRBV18	CASSPGAGGLTEAFF
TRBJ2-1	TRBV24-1	CATSETGGAGNEQFF
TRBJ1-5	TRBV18	CASSSQGWSNQPQHF
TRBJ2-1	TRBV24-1	CATSDLTGGYNEQFF
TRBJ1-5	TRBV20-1	CSARDRVSNQPQHF
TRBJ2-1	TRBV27	CASSLSLAGGSSSYNEQFF
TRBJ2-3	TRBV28	CASSTDTQYF
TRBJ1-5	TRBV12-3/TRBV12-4	CASSENRVSNQPQHF
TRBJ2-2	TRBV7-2	CACSPFLQGPTGELFF
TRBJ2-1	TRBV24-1	CATSDLPGWSYNEQFF
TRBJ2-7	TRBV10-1	CASSEGFSYEQYF
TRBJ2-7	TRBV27	CASSFQDPTYEQYF
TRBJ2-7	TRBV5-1	CASSPGHPYEQYF
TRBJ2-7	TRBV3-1	CASSPWGAHEQYF
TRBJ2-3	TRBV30	CAWNTDTQYF
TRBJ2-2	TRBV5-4	CASSLESGGELFF
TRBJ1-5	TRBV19	CASKGSQPQHF
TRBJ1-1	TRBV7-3	CASSWDPGTEAFF
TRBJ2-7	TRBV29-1	CSVRKGLAGSEQYF
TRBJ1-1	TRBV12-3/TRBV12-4	CASSLFVRGPLTEAFF
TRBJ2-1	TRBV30	CAWSADRGRFNEQFF
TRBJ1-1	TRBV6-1	CASSEAETEAFF
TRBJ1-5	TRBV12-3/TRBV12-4	CASSLDRDQPQHF
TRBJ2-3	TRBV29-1	CSVPRGTSGRGTDTQYF
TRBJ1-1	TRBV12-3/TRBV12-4	CASSANTGDTEAFF
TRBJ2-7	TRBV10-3	CAISDPGSGPNGYEQYF
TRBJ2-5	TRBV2	CASRDREGAGETQYF
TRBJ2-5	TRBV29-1	CSVYQETQYF
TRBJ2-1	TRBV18	CASSPLAGSSYNEQFF
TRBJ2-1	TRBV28	CASSPSRPNPYEQFF
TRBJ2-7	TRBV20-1	CSARLAGIYEQYF
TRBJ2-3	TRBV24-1	CATSDGTGGVRDTQYF
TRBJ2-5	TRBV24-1	CATSESGTGGETQYF
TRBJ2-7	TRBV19	CASSIWDSSYEQYF
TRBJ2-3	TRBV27	CASSRAETSRSTDTRYF
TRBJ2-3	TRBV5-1	CASSFAAAGDVDTQYF
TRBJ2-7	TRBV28	CASSSLETGPYEQYF